This TCR beta chain is drawn from a study of blood T cells in healthy people across ages. Then a second PCR, running about 7 to 11 cycles, was carried out with a sample-barcoded 5' primer and a J-beta primer mix. Using its own MiXCR run on the 5' RACE reads, TCRdb lists one record per CDR3 protein. The sample includes approximately 320,000 distinct CDR3 sequences, around 30% seen only once; the top ten take approximately 29%. The CDR3 is made up of 11 amino acids. With V trimmed by 3 bases and J by 10 bases, 1 base remained unmatched. The germline CDR1 and CDR2 sequences are DFQATT and SNEGSKA (reference sequence).

Input material: blood. This clonotype was obtained from a woman between 70 and 85 years old in good health. The V and J genes are TRBV20-1 and TRBJ1-1; 11 nucleotides line up with TRBD1. In DNA, the CDR3 is TGCAGTGCTAGGGACAGGGGGCGAGCTTTCTTT. Amino acids: CSARDRGRAFF.